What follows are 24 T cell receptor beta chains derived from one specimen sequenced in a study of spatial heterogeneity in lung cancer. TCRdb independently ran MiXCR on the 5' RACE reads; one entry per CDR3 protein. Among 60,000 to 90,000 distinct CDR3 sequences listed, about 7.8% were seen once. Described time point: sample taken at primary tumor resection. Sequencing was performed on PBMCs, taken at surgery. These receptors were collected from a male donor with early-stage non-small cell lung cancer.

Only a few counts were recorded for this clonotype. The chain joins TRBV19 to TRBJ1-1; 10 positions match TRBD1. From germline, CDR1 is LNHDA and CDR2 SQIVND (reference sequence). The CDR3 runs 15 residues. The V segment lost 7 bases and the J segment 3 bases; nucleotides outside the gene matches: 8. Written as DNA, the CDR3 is TGTGCCAGTATCGCGACAGGGGGCTGGGACACTGAAGCTTTCTTT. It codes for CASIATGGWDTEAFF.

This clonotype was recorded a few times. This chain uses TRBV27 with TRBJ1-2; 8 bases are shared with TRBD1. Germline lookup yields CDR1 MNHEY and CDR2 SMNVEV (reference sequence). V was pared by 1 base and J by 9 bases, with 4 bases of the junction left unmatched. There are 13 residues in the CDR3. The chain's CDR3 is CASSLFSGGSYTF. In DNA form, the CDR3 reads TGTGCCAGCAGTTTATTCTCAGGGGGCAGCTACACCTTC.

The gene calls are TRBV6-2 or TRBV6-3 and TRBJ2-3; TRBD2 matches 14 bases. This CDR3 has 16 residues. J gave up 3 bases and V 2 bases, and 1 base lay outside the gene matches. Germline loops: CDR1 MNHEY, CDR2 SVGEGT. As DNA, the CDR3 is TGTGCCAGCAGTTACGGGACTAGCGGGAGAACAGATACGCAGTATTTT. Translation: CASSYGTSGRTDTQYF.

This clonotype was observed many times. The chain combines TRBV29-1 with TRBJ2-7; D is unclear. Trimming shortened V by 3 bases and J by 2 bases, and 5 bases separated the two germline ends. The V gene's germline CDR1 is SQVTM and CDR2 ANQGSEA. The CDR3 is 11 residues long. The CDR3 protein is CSVDTTYEQYF. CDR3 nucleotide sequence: TGCAGCGTTGACACGACCTACGAGCAGTACTTC.

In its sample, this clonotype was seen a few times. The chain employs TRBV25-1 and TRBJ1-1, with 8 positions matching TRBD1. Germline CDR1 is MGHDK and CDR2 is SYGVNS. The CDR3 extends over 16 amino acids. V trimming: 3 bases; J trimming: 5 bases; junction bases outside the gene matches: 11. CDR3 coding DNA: TGTGCCAGCAGTGATCCGTCAGGGGGCTTGAGTACTGAAGCTTTCTTT. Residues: CASSDPSGGLSTEAFF.

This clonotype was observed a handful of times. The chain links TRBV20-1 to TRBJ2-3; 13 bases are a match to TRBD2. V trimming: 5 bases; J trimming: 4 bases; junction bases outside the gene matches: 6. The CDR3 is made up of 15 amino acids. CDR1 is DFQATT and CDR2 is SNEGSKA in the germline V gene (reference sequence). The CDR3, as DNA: TGCAGTGCTCCCGGGACTAGCGGGAACCCAGATACGCAGTATTTT. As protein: CSAPGTSGNPDTQYF.

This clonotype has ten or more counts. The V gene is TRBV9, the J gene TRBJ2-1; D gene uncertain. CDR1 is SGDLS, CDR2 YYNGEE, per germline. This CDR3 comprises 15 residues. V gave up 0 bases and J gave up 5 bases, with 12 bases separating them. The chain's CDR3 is CASSVDGKKNNEQFF. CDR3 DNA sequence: TGTGCCAGCAGCGTAGATGGGAAGAAAAACAATGAGCAGTTCTTC.

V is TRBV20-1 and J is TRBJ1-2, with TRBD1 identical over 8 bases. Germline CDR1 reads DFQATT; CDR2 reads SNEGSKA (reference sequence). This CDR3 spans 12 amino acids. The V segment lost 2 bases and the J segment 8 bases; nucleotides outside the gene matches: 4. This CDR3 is CSARQGAVGYTF. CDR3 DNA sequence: TGCAGTGCTAGACAGGGGGCCGTGGGCTACACCTTC.

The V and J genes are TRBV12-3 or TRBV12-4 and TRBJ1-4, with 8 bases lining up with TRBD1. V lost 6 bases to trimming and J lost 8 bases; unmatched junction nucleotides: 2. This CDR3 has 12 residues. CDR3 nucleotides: TGTGCCAGCAGCGACAGGGGCGAAAAACTGTTTTTT. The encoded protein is CASSDRGEKLFF.

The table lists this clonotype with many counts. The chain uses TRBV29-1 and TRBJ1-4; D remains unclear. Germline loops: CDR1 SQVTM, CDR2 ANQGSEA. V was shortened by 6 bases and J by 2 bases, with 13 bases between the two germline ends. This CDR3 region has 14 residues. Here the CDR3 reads CSVSRGSTNEKLFF. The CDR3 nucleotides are TGCAGCGTCTCCCGGGGTTCGACTAATGAAAAACTGTTTTTT.

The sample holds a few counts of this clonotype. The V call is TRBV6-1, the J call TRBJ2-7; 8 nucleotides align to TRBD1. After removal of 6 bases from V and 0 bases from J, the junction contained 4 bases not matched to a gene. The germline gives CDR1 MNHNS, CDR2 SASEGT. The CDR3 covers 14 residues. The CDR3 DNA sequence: TGTGCCAGCAGGGAACAGGGGGGCTCCTACGAGCAGTACTTC. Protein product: CASREQGGSYEQYF.

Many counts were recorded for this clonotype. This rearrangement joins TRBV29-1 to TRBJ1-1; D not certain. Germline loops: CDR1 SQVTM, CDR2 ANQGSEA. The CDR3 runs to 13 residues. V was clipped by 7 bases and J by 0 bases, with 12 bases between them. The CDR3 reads CSEGENLNTEAFF. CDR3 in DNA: TGCAGCGAGGGTGAGAATTTGAACACTGAAGCTTTCTTT. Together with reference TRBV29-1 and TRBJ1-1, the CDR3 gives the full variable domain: SAVISQKPSRDICQRGTSLTIQCQVDSQVTMMFWYRQQPGQSLTLIATANQGSEATYESGFVIDKFPISRPNLTFSTLTVSNMSPEDSSIYLCSEGENLNTEAFFGQGTRLTVV.

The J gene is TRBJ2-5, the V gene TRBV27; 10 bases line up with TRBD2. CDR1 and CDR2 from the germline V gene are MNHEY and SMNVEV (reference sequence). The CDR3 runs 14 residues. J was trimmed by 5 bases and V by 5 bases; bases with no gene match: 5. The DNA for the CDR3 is TGTGCCAGCAGTGGAGCGGGAGGGCTGGAGACCCAGTACTTC. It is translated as CASSGAGGLETQYF.

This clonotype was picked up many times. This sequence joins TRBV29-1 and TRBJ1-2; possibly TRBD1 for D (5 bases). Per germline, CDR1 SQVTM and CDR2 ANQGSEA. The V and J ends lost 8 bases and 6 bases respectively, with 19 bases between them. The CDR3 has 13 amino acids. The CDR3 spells CSLQRGREDGYTF. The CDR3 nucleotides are TGCAGCCTACAACGGGGCAGGGAGGATGGCTACACCTTC.

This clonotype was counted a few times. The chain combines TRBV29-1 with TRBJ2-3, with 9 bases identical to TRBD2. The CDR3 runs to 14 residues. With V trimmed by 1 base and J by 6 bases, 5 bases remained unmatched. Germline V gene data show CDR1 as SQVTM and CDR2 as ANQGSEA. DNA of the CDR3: TGCAGCGTTGAAGTTACTAGCGGGTCCGATACGCAGTATTTT. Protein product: CSVEVTSGSDTQYF.

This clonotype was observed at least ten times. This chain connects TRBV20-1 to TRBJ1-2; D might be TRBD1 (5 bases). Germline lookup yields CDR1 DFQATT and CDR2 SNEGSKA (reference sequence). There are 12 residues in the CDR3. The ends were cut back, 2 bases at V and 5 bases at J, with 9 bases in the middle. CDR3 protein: CSARPDSYGYTF. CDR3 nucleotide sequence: TGCAGTGCTAGACCCGACAGTTATGGCTACACCTTC.

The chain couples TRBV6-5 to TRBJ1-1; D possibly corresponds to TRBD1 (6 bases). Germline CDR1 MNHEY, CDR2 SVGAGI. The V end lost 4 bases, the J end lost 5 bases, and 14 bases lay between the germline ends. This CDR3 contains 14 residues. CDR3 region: CASSLGGLGTEAFF. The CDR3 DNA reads TGTGCCAGCAGTTTAGGGGGACTGGGTACTGAAGCTTTCTTT.

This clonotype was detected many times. The CDR3 reads CASSSGQIQETQYF. CDR3 coding DNA: TGTGCCAGCAGCAGTGGACAGATCCAAGAGACCCAGTACTTC. The chain is built from TRBV7-2 and TRBJ2-5, with D possibly matching TRBD1 (6 bases). CDR1 SGHTA and CDR2 FQGNSA come from the germline V gene. This CDR3 has 14 residues. V lost 5 bases and J lost 1, with 11 bases in between.

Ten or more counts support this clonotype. The CDR3 protein is CASSLSGHSPAKPQHF. CDR3 nucleotide sequence: TGTGCCAGCAGTTTATCGGGCCACTCCCCGGCGAAGCCCCAGCATTTT. V and J are TRBV28 and TRBJ1-5, with D hard to call. V was pared by 1 base and J by 8 bases, with 18 bases between. CDR3 length: 16 amino acids. Germline V CDR1 and CDR2: MDHEN, SYDVKM.

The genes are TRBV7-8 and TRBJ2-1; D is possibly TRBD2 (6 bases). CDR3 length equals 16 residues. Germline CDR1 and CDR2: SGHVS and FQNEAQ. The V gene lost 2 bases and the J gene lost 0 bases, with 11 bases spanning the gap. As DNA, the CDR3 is TGTGCCAGCAGCTTATTTAGCGGCCTCTCCTACAATGAGCAGTTCTTC. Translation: CASSLFSGLSYNEQFF.

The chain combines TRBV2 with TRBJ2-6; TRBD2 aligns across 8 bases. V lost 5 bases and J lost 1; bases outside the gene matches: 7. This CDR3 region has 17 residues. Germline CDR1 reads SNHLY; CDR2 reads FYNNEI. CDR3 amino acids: CASSSGLARSGANVLTF. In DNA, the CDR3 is TGTGCCAGCAGTTCTGGACTAGCTAGGTCTGGGGCCAACGTCCTGACTTTC.

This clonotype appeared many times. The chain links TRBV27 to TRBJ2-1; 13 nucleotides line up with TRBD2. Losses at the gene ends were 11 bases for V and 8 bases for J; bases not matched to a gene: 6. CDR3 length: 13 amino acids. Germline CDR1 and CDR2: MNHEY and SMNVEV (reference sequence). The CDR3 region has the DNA TGTGCCGCTGGCGGACTAGCGGGAGATGAGCAGTTCTTC. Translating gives CAAGGLAGDEQFF.

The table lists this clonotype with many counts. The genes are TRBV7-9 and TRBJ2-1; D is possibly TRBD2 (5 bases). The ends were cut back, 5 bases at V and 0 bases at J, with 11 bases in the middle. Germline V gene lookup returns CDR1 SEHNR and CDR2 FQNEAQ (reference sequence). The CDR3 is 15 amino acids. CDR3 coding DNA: TGTGCCAGCAGCCCCCTGGGGAGCTCCTACAATGAGCAGTTCTTC. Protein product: CASSPLGSSYNEQFF.

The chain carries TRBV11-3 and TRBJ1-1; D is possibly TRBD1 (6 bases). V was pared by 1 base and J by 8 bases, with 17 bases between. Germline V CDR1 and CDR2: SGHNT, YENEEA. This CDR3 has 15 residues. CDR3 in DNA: TGTGCCAGCAGCTTAGTGGGGGCAGGCAACTACGAAGCTTTCTTT. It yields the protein CASSLVGAGNYEAFF.